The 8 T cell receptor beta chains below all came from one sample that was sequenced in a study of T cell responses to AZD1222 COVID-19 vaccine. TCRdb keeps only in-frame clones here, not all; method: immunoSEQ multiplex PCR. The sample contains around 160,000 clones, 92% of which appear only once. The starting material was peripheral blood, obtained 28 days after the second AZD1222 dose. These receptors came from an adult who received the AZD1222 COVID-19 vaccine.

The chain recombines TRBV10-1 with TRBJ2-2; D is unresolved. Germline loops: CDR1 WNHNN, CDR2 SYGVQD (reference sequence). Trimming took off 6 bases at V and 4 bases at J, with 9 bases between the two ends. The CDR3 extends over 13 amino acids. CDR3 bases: TGCGCCAGCAGCAGGCAGAGCACCGGGGAGCTGTTTTTT. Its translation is CASSRQSTGELFF.

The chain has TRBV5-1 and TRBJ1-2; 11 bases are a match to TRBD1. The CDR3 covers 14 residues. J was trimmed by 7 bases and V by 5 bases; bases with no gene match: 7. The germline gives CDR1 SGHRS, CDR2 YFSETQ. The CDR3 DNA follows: TGCGCCAGCAGTTCTTCTGGACAGGGGGCTGGCTACACCTTC. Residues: CASSSSGQGAGYTF.

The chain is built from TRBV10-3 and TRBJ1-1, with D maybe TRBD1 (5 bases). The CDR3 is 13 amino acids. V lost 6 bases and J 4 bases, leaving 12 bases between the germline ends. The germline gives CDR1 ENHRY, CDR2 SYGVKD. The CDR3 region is CAISPGQATEAFF. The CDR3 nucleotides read TGTGCCATCAGCCCGGGGCAGGCCACTGAAGCTTTCTTT.

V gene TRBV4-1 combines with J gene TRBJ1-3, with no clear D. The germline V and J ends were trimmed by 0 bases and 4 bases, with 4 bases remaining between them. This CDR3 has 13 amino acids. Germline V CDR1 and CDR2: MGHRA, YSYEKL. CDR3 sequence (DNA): TGCGCCAGCAGCCAAGAACGCGGAAACACCATATATTTT. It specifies CASSQERGNTIYF.

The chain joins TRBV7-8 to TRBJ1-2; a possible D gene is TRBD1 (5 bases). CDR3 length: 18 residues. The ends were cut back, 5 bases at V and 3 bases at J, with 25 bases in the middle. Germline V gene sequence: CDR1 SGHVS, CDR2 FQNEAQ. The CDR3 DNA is TGTGCCAGCAGCCTCTTATCGCAGGGCCCATCCGATTACTATGGCTACACCTTC. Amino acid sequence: CASSLLSQGPSDYYGYTF.

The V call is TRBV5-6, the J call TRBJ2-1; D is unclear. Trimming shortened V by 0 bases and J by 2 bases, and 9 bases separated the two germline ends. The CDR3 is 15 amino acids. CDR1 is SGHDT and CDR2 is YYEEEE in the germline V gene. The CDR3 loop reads CASSLGPLAYNEQFF. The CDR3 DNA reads TGTGCCAGCAGCTTGGGGCCTTTGGCCTACAATGAGCAGTTCTTC.

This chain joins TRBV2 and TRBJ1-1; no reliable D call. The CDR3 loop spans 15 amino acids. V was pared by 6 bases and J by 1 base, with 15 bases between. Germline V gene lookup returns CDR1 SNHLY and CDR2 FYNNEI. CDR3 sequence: CASRPRVVGNTEAFF. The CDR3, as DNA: TGTGCCAGCAGGCCCCGGGTGGTGGGGAACACTGAAGCTTTCTTT.

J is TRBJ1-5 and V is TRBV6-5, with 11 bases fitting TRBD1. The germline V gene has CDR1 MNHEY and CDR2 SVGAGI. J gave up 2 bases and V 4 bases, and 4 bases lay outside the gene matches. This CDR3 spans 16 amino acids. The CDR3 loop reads CASSLGQGAGNQPQHF. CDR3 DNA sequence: TGTGCCAGCAGTTTAGGACAGGGGGCCGGCAATCAGCCCCAGCATTTT.